These 18 T cell receptor beta chains came from one sample sequenced in a study of brain T cells in children with intractable seizures. Sequencing used immunoSEQ multiplex PCR; TCRdb keeps in-frame clones, though not all of them. The table shows tens of thousands of clones, with about 93% occurring only once. The input for sequencing was peripheral blood, taken at surgery. All receptors come from a girl aged 2 to 10 with tuberous sclerosis and intractable seizures.

This chain joins TRBV2 and TRBJ1-1; D remains unclear. The V and J ends lost 0 bases and 3 bases respectively, with 5 bases between them. Per germline, CDR1 SNHLY and CDR2 FYNNEI. The CDR3 loop spans 13 amino acids. The DNA of the CDR3 is TGTGCCAGCAGTGAAGCTACGGACACTGAAGCTTTCTTT. Translation gives CASSEATDTEAFF.

The chain combines TRBV28 with TRBJ1-5; 8 bases line up with TRBD1. The CDR3 spans 14 residues. CDR1 and CDR2 from the germline V gene are MDHEN and SYDVKM. Germline trimming cut 3 bases from V and 2 bases from J; bases unmatched to any gene: 0. The CDR3 DNA reads TGTGCCAGCAGTTTGGGACAGGGCAATCAGCCCCAGCATTTT. Its translation: CASSLGQGNQPQHF.

This clone was observed a handful of times. V and J are TRBV4-1 and TRBJ1-2, with 11 bases matching TRBD1. Germline V lookup: CDR1 MGHRA, CDR2 YSYEKL. This CDR3 is 14 amino acids long. V shed 1 base and J 7 bases; nucleotides not matched to a gene: 2. In DNA form, the CDR3 reads TGCGCCAGCAGCCAAGCCGGGACAGGGGGTGGCTACACCTTC. Its protein product is CASSQAGTGGGYTF.

This clone was detected once. The gene calls are TRBV11-3 and TRBJ2-3; 8 nucleotides align to TRBD1. Germline-derived CDR1 and CDR2 are SGHNT and YENEEA. This CDR3 has 16 amino acids. The trim removed 5 bases at V and 3 bases at J, leaving 10 bases unmatched. Here the CDR3 reads CASSGIGQGKTDTQYF. The DNA of the CDR3 is TGTGCCAGCAGCGGAATTGGACAGGGAAAGACAGATACGCAGTATTTT.

This chain joins TRBV27 and TRBJ1-1; D remains unclear. The V gene's germline CDR1 is MNHEY and CDR2 SMNVEV (reference sequence). Trimming stripped 0 bases from V and 6 bases from J, with 17 bases between. The CDR3 runs 16 residues. This CDR3 is CASSLSRFNREAEAFF. CDR3 bases: TGTGCCAGCAGTTTATCCCGTTTTAATAGGGAAGCTGAAGCTTTCTTT.

This clone was seen more than once but under ten times. V is TRBV5-1 and J is TRBJ1-1, with D perhaps TRBD1 (5 bases). V was cut by 0 bases and J by 6 bases, with 15 bases left in between. The CDR3 has 15 residues. Germline V gives CDR1 SGHRS, CDR2 YFSETQ. The CDR3 here is CASSLAQGIAAEAFF. CDR3 bases: TGCGCCAGCAGCTTGGCCCAGGGAATTGCGGCTGAAGCTTTCTTT.

V and J are TRBV7-9 and TRBJ1-1; D unresolved. V shed 1 base and J shed 6 bases, with 15 bases lying between them. The CDR3 covers 15 residues. Germline CDR1 SEHNR, CDR2 FQNEAQ (reference sequence). The DNA of the CDR3 is TGTGCCAGCAGCTTAGGAGACACAATGAAGGCTGAAGCTTTCTTT. Its translation is CASSLGDTMKAEAFF.

The V and J genes are TRBV13 and TRBJ1-6; the match to TRBD1 covers 9 bases. CDR3 length: 13 amino acids. V gave up 5 bases and J gave up 10 bases; unmatched junction bases: 3. From germline, CDR1 is PRHDT and CDR2 FYEKMQ (reference sequence). The CDR3 sequence: CASSQDRGSPLHF. The CDR3 DNA reads as TGTGCCAGCAGCCAGGACAGGGGATCACCCCTCCACTTT. The full variable domain, its missing parts supplied by reference TRBV13 and TRBJ1-6, is AAGVIQSPRHLIKEKRETATLKCYPIPRHDTVYWYQQGPGQDPQFLISFYEKMQSDKGSIPDRFSAQQFSDYHSELNMSSLELGDSALYFCASSQDRGSPLHFGNGTRLTVT.

The V gene is TRBV12-3 or TRBV12-4, the J gene TRBJ2-4, with D possibly being TRBD1 (5 bases). Trimming cost V 5 bases and J 5 bases, with 10 bases left between them. This CDR3 spans 13 amino acids. The CDR3 nucleotides are TGTGCCAGCAGTCAGGGAAACCAAAACATTCAGTACTTC. It codes for CASSQGNQNIQYF.

This rearrangement joins TRBV6-2 or TRBV6-3 to TRBJ1-5; 7 nucleotides match TRBD1. The CDR3 length is 14 residues. Trimming cost V 4 bases and J 4 bases; bases outside gene matches: 4. Germline V gene data show CDR1 as MNHEY and CDR2 as SVGEGT. CDR3 sequence reads: CASSSGQPNQPQHF. The CDR3 nucleotides read TGTGCCAGCAGTTCGGGACAGCCTAATCAGCCCCAGCATTTT.

The CDR3 DNA reads as TGCGCCAGCAGCCAAGTGTGGGGCCAAGAGACCCAGTACTTC. Translation: CASSQVWGQETQYF. The chain has TRBV4-1 and TRBJ2-5; the D is unclear. Germline assignment: CDR1 MGHRA and CDR2 YSYEKL. CDR3 length: 14 amino acids. Trimming removed 1 base at V and 1 base at J, with 7 bases between.

The chain couples TRBV27 to TRBJ1-1; 8 bases match TRBD1. The CDR3 is 14 amino acids. Per germline, CDR1 MNHEY and CDR2 SMNVEV (reference sequence). V lost 5 bases and J lost 0; bases outside the gene matches: 2. The CDR3 loop is CASSRDRLNTEAFF. CDR3 sequence (DNA): TGTGCCAGCAGTCGGGACAGGTTGAACACTGAAGCTTTCTTT.

This clone was observed a single time. The chain employs TRBV30 and TRBJ2-6, with 8 bases matching TRBD1. Germline trimming cut 0 bases from V and 3 bases from J; bases unmatched to any gene: 10. The CDR3 has 18 amino acids. Germline-derived CDR1 and CDR2 are GTSNPN and SVGIG (reference sequence). CDR3 region: CAWSVPARTGFGANVLTF. The DNA of the CDR3 is TGTGCCTGGAGTGTACCGGCCCGGACAGGGTTTGGGGCCAACGTCCTGACTTTC.

This rearrangement joins TRBV6-5 to TRBJ1-2; no clear D. This CDR3 region has 15 residues. V lost 5 bases and J lost 2, with 15 bases in between. CDR1 MNHEY and CDR2 SVGAGI come from the germline V gene. The CDR3 DNA follows: TGTGCCAGCAGTACACGGGAACGTTTCAACTATGGCTACACCTTC. Amino acids: CASSTRERFNYGYTF.

Concerning this clone: A junction end diverges from the germline sequence, so it may reflect a read error. The chain links TRBV7-7 to TRBJ2-2; possibly TRBD2 for D (5 bases). Germline lookup yields CDR1 SSHAT and CDR2 FNYEAQ (reference sequence). This CDR3 comprises 17 residues. Here the CDR3 DNA reads TGTGCTAGCAGCTCACACCCGCTGGACTGGCGGGTAGGGGAGCTGTTTTTT. This translates into CASSSHPLDWRVGELFF.

V and J are TRBV12-5 and TRBJ2-5; the match to TRBD1 covers 7 bases. Germline V lookup: CDR1 LGHNT, CDR2 FRNRAP. The CDR3 totals 13 residues. The J segment lost 2 bases and the V segment lost 5 bases, leaving 2 bases of the junction unmatched. CDR3 in amino acids: CASGQGEQETQYF. CDR3 coding DNA: TGTGCTAGTGGTCAGGGGGAACAAGAGACCCAGTACTTC. Full variable domain (outside the CDR3, taken from reference TRBV12-5 and TRBJ2-5): DARVTQTPRHKVTEMGQEVTMRCQPILGHNTVFWYRQTMMQGLELLAYFRNRAPLDDSGMPKDRFSAEMPDATLATLKIQPSEPRDSAVYFCASGQGEQETQYFGPGTRLLVL.

This sequence joins TRBV5-1 and TRBJ2-5; 7 nucleotides match TRBD2. The CDR3 sequence is 11 residues long. CDR1 SGHRS and CDR2 YFSETQ come from the germline V gene. V was clipped by 5 bases and J by 6 bases; unmatched bases: 1. The CDR3 DNA reads TGCGCCAGCAGGGGGGGGAAGACCCAGTACTTC. Its translation is CASRGGKTQYF.

The rearrangement joins TRBV30 to TRBJ2-7, with 9 positions matching TRBD2. CDR1 is GTSNPN, CDR2 SVGIG, per germline (reference sequence). The J segment lost 5 bases and the V segment lost 4 bases, leaving 18 bases of the junction unmatched. The CDR3 contains 17 residues. The CDR3 bases are TGTGCCTGGAATAGAGGGCGGGGGGGCCCCTTAACGAACGAGCAGTACGTC. The encoded protein is CAWNRGRGGPLTNEQYV.